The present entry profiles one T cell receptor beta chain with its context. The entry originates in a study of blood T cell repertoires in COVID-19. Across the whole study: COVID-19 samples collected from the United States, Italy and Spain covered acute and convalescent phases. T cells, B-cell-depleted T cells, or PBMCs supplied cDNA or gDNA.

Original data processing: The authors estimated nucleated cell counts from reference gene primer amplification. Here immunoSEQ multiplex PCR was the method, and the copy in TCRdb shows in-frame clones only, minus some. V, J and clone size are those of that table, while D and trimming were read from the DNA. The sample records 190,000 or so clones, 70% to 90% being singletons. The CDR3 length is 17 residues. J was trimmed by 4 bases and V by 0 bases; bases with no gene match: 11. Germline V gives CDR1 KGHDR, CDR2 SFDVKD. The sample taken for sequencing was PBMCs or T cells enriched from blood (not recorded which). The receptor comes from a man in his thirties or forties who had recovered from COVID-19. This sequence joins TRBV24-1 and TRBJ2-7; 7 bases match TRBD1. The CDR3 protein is CATSDLGEDRVVYEQYF. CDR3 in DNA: TGTGCCACCAGTGATTTGGGTGAAGACAGGGTTGTGTACGAGCAGTACTTC.